The next 19 T cell receptor beta chains were all read from a single sample in a study of blood T cell repertoires in COVID-19. Using immunoSEQ multiplex PCR, the repertoire was profiled, and TCRdb retains in-frame clones only, with some absent. The table includes hundreds of thousands of clones, about 86% detected once. Sequenced sample: PBMCs or T cells enriched from blood (not recorded which). All receptors derive from a woman in her forties with acute COVID-19.

V is TRBV6-6 and J is TRBJ2-2; D is possibly TRBD2 (6 bases). Deletions cut 5 bases from V and 5 bases from J, with 12 bases between. CDR3 length equals 14 residues. Germline values: CDR1 MNHNY, CDR2 SVGAGI (reference sequence). CDR3 nucleotide sequence: TGTGCCAGCAGTGCGGGATCGAGTACCGGGGAGCTGTTTTTT. As protein: CASSAGSSTGELFF.

Of note for this clone: At the DNA level, this CDR3 is encoded by other sequences in the same sample as well. The rearrangement uses TRBV24-1 and TRBJ2-1; D not certain. There are 12 residues in the CDR3. Germline V gene data show CDR1 as KGHDR and CDR2 as SFDVKD. Trimming shortened V by 3 bases and J by 7 bases, and 6 bases separated the two germline ends. CDR3 residues: CATSDTTNEQFF. The CDR3 coding sequence is TGTGCCACCAGTGATACCACTAATGAGCAGTTCTTC.

This clone was recorded once. J is TRBJ2-7 and V is TRBV15, with 12 bases that match TRBD2. The CDR3 has 14 residues. After removal of 8 bases from V and 4 bases from J, the junction contained 6 bases not matched to a gene. Per the germline V gene, CDR1 is LNHNV and CDR2 is YYDKDF (reference sequence). CDR3 bases: TGTGCCACCGGAGCGGGGACTAGCGGGTACGAGCAGTACTTC. This encodes CATGAGTSGYEQYF.

V is TRBV28 and J is TRBJ1-1, with D perhaps matching TRBD1 (5 bases). V lost 5 bases to trimming and J lost 3 bases, with 22 bases between them. The CDR3 has 17 residues. Per germline, CDR1 MDHEN and CDR2 SYDVKM. The CDR3 DNA sequence: TGTGCCAGCAGTCGCCCCGGAGAGGGACCGGGGGACACTGAAGCTTTCTTT. Its protein is CASSRPGEGPGDTEAFF.

The V gene is TRBV7-2, the J gene TRBJ2-7, with D unclear. V dropped 0 bases and J dropped 3 bases, with 6 bases sitting between them. Germline CDR1 is SGHTA and CDR2 is FQGNSA. The CDR3 spans 13 residues. CDR3 amino acids: CASSLAIGYEQYF. DNA of the CDR3: TGTGCCAGCAGCTTAGCTATCGGCTACGAGCAGTACTTC.

CDR3 protein: CASSVTGKAEKLFF. CDR3 DNA sequence: TGTGCCAGCAGCGTCACAGGGAAAGCTGAAAAACTGTTTTTT. This chain uses TRBV9 with TRBJ1-4, with a weak D call TRBD1 (6 bases). Germline V gene lookup returns CDR1 SGDLS and CDR2 YYNGEE. This CDR3 contains 14 residues. Trimming stripped 2 bases from V and 7 bases from J, with 12 bases between.

This chain connects TRBV30 to TRBJ1-5; TRBD1 is a possible D gene (6 bases). The CDR3 covers 14 residues. V gave up 3 bases and J gave up 4 bases, with 13 bases separating them. Per the germline V gene, CDR1 is GTSNPN and CDR2 is SVGIG (reference sequence). The CDR3 loop reads CAWSDKRGNQPQHF. The CDR3 coding sequence is TGTGCCTGGAGCGATAAGAGGGGGAATCAGCCCCAGCATTTT.

V gene TRBV19 combines with J gene TRBJ1-5; a weak D match, TRBD1 (5 bases). The CDR3 is made up of 14 amino acids. Germline V gives CDR1 LNHDA, CDR2 SQIVND (reference sequence). V gave up 4 bases and J gave up 1 base, with 8 bases separating them. The CDR3 DNA follows: TGTGCCAGTAGTAGGGGCACGAGCAATCAGCCCCAGCATTTT. Translating it yields CASSRGTSNQPQHF.

V and J are TRBV2 and TRBJ2-5, with a possible D match to TRBD2 (5 bases). CDR1 is SNHLY, CDR2 FYNNEI, per germline. This CDR3 is built from 15 residues. V was trimmed by 6 bases and J by 5 bases, leaving 19 bases between them. CDR3 nucleotide sequence: TGTGCCAGCAGAACGACCGGGAATAAACGGGAGACCCAGTACTTC. This codes for CASRTTGNKRETQYF.

The gene calls are TRBV19 and TRBJ2-7, with D possibly being TRBD1 (5 bases). Germline lookup yields CDR1 LNHDA and CDR2 SQIVND (reference sequence). This CDR3 is built from 13 residues. V was pared by 6 bases and J by 4 bases, with 13 bases between. The CDR3 coding sequence is TGTGCCAGTAGCCCCCAGGGTACGTACGAGCAGTACTTC. Protein sequence: CASSPQGTYEQYF.

The chain couples TRBV5-8 to TRBJ2-4; TRBD2 matches at 7 bases. The CDR3 is 15 residues long. The germline V gene has CDR1 SGHTS and CDR2 YDEGEE. V gave up 4 bases and J gave up 0 bases; unmatched junction bases: 4. The DNA for the CDR3 is TGTGCCAGCAGCCCCCCGGGGGGAGCCAAAAACATTCAGTACTTC. It yields the protein CASSPPGGAKNIQYF. Drawing the rest from reference TRBV5-8 and TRBJ2-4, the complete variable domain is EAGVTQSPTHLIKTRGQQATLRCSPISGHTSVYWYQQALGLGLQFLLWYDEGEERNRGNFPPRFSGRQFPNYSSELNVNALELEDSALYLCASSPPGGAKNIQYFGAGTRLSVL.

The chain uses TRBV29-1 and TRBJ2-1; 11 bases fit TRBD1. The J segment lost 4 bases and the V segment lost 7 bases, leaving 3 bases of the junction unmatched. Per the germline V gene, CDR1 is SQVTM and CDR2 is ANQGSEA. The CDR3 totals 13 residues. The CDR3 DNA sequence: TGCAGCGCGGACAGGGGGCTGTACAATGAGCAGTTCTTC. Translation: CSADRGLYNEQFF.

The rearrangement links TRBV5-1 to TRBJ2-5; D is uncertain. V lost 4 bases to trimming and J lost 1 base, with 14 bases between them. CDR3 length: 15 residues. Germline CDR1 SGHRS, CDR2 YFSETQ. The CDR3: CASSTLVASQETQYF. The CDR3 DNA reads TGCGCCAGCAGCACGCTAGTCGCTAGCCAAGAGACCCAGTACTTC.

The J gene is TRBJ2-7, the V gene TRBV25-1, with 11 bases that match TRBD1. Germline V gene sequence: CDR1 MGHDK, CDR2 SYGVNS. The CDR3 length is 13 residues. V was pared by 8 bases and J by 1 base, with 1 base of the junction left unmatched. The chain's CDR3 is CASGTGGSYEQYF. Here the CDR3 DNA reads TGTGCCAGCGGGACAGGGGGTTCCTACGAGCAGTACTTC.

V usage is TRBV19 and J usage is TRBJ2-7; TRBD2 might be the D (6 bases). V was shortened by 8 bases and J by 6 bases, with 14 bases between the two germline ends. Germline CDR1 LNHDA, CDR2 SQIVND (reference sequence). The length of the CDR3 is 12 residues. CDR3 sequence: CASGFGRAEQYF. CDR3 sequence (DNA): TGTGCCAGTGGATTCGGGAGAGCCGAGCAGTACTTC.

The CDR3 DNA reads as TGCGCCAGCAGCCCCCGGGACAGCCCAGGGCCCCAGCATTTT. It translates to CASSPRDSPGPQHF. The V gene is TRBV4-1, the J gene TRBJ1-5; the match to TRBD1 covers 7 bases. Trimming removed 4 bases from V and 9 bases from J; junction bases left unmatched: 9. This CDR3 has 14 amino acids. Germline V gives CDR1 MGHRA, CDR2 YSYEKL.

In DNA form, the CDR3 reads TGTGCAAGTCGCCCCTCCCATGAGACCTACGAGCAGTACTTC. This codes for CASRPSHETYEQYF. The chain carries TRBV12-2 and TRBJ2-7; the listed D gene, TRBD2, was not tested against the DNA. TRBV12-2 is described as a pseudogene. The CDR3 runs 14 residues.

This clone was seen only a few times. V and J are TRBV10-1 and TRBJ1-4; TRBD1 aligns across 9 bases. After removal of 0 bases from V and 7 bases from J, the junction contained 0 bases not matched to a gene. CDR1 is WNHNN and CDR2 is SYGVQD in the germline V gene (reference sequence). CDR3 length: 14 amino acids. The CDR3 is CASSESGQGEKLFF. As DNA, the CDR3 is TGCGCCAGCAGTGAGTCGGGACAGGGTGAAAAACTGTTTTTT.

J is TRBJ2-2 and V is TRBV5-4; 8 bases are a match to TRBD2. This CDR3 has 16 amino acids. Germline loops: CDR1 SGHNT, CDR2 YYREEE (reference sequence). The J segment lost 4 bases and the V segment lost 9 bases, leaving 14 bases of the junction unmatched. CDR3 sequence reads: CAIKKGGGLSTGELFF. DNA of the CDR3: TGTGCCATCAAAAAGGGCGGGGGGCTTAGCACCGGGGAGCTGTTTTTT.